The 10 T cell receptor delta chains given below trace back to one sample, sequenced in a study of delta chain sequences of gamma delta T cells. TCRdb called clones anew from the 5' RACE reads with CATT. Among fewer than 900 delta-chain clones listed, roughly a tenth were seen once. Sequenced sample: either unsorted cells or a sorted T cell fraction (not recorded which). The receptors derive from a human donor in good health.

No V gene call was produced; the J gene was TRDJ1. This CDR3 region has 14 residues. The CDR3, as DNA: TGTGCTTCCCCCCAACCCCGGTACACCGATAAACTCATCTTT. It is translated as CASPQPRYTDKLIF.

There are a few counts of this clone. TCRdb's listed protein matches a much larger clone and diverges from this DNA's translation at residue 8, likely through a read error; the protein shown comes from the DNA. CDR3 DNA: TGTGCTCTTGGGGAACTACCCTGCCTACGTCCCTGGGGGATACTCCCTTTGACAGCACAACTCTTCTTT. Protein sequence: CALGELPCLRPWGILPLTAQLFF. The V call is TRDV1, the J call TRDJ2; TRDD3 agrees at 11 bases. Germline lookup yields CDR1 TSWWSYY and CDR2 QGS. With V trimmed by 0 bases and J by 0 bases, 18 bases remained unmatched. This CDR3 has 23 residues.

Notes on this clone: The protein TCRdb gives is from a much larger clone and does not agree with this DNA's translation at residue 7, likely a read error; the protein shown here comes from the DNA. The J gene is TRDJ1, the V gene TRDV1; 8 bases agree with TRDD3. CDR3 length: 20 residues. V gave up 5 bases and J gave up 0 bases; unmatched junction bases: 20. Germline CDR1 TSWWSYY, CDR2 QGS. CDR3 nucleotides: TGTGCTCTTGGGAACTTCGAAAAGAACTGGGGGGTGACCTACACCGATAAACTCATCTTT. Protein product: CALGNFEKNWGVTYTDKLIF.

The count of this clone is one. The same CDR3 also results from other DNA sequences found in this sample. No V segment was called; the J segment is TRDJ1; the tabulated D call, TRDD3, remains unverified against the DNA. There are 26 residues in the CDR3. The CDR3 region is CASMPSWGVFHCACYPLGTYTDKLIF. In DNA form, the CDR3 reads TGTGCTTCCATGCCTTCTTGGGGAGTGTTTCATTGTGCCTGTTATCCCTTGGGGACGTACACCGATAAACTCATCTTT.

This clone was found a few times. The TCRdb record carries a much larger clone's protein, which differs from this DNA's translation at residue 18; a read error is the likely cause, and the protein listed here is the DNA translation. The chain uses TRDV1 and TRDJ1, with 13 bases lining up with TRDD3. There are 23 residues in the CDR3. After removal of 0 bases from V and 2 bases from J, the junction contained 21 bases not matched to a gene. CDR1 and CDR2 from the germline V gene are TSWWSYY and QGS. The CDR3 bases are TGTGCTCTTGGGGAACTAGATTTTGATTACTGGGGGATACGCGTACTCAGAACCGATAAACTCATCTTT. Translated, it gives CALGELDFDYWGIRVLRTDKLIF.

This clone occurred a few times. A read error is likely here: a far larger clone is one base away. Different DNA sequences within this sample yield the same CDR3. The V call is TRDV1, the J call TRDJ2; 11 nucleotides align to TRDD3. Germline assignment: CDR1 TSWWSYY and CDR2 QGS. The CDR3 runs to 23 residues. Trimming removed 3 bases from V and 0 bases from J; junction bases left unmatched: 21. This CDR3 reads CALGELPFLRPWGILPLTAQLFF. The CDR3 DNA reads TGTGCTCTTGGGGAGCTACCCTTCCTACGTCCCTGGGGGATACTCCCTTTGACAGCACAACTCTTCTTT.

This clone is classed as medium-sized. The genes are TRDV2 and TRDJ1, with 8 bases lining up with TRDD3. Germline values: CDR1 GEAIGNYY, CDR2 EKD. CDR3 length: 17 residues. Trimming took 3 bases from V and 0 from J; bases not matched to a gene: 11. CDR3 sequence reads: CACDHLTGGLNTDKLIF. Written as DNA, the CDR3 is TGTGCCTGTGACCACCTTACTGGGGGCTTAAACACCGATAAACTCATCTTT.

As for this clone: TCRdb attributes to this sequence the protein of a much larger clone, which differs from the DNA translation at residue 16; a read error is likely, and the protein displayed is translated from the DNA. This chain joins TRDV1 and TRDJ2; 11 bases agree with TRDD3. With 0 bases clipped from V and 0 bases from J, the junction kept 18 bases outside the gene matches. This CDR3 is built from 23 residues. From germline, CDR1 is TSWWSYY and CDR2 QGS. CDR3 protein: CALGELPFLRPWGILSLTAQLFF. CDR3 in DNA: TGTGCTCTTGGGGAACTACCCTTCCTACGTCCCTGGGGGATACTCTCTTTGACAGCACAACTCTTCTTT.

This clone was recorded a few times. A far larger clone is only one base removed, so a read error is likely. Other DNA sequences of this sample code for an identical CDR3. Without a V gene call, the J gene is given as TRDJ1; the table's D call TRDD3 went unverified against the DNA. This CDR3 has 19 amino acids. The CDR3 region has the DNA TGTGCCTCTTGGGGGGGCTTCCTAACTGGGGGATACGTAACCGATAAACTCATCTTT. Amino acid sequence: CASWGGFLTGGYVTDKLIF.

Judged by abundance, this clone is medium-sized. The CDR3 sequence is CSALTAQLFF. In nucleotides, the CDR3 is TGTAGTGCTTTGACAGCACAACTCTTCTTT. The genes are TRDV1 and TRDJ2; no clear D. The CDR3 consists of 10 residues. Germline CDR1 TSWWSYY, CDR2 QGS.